What follows are 17 T cell receptor beta chains derived from one specimen sequenced in a study of graft-versus-host responses after intestinal transplantation. The authors plated approximately 200,000 CFSE-labeled responder cells with approximately 200,000 irradiated, violet-dye-labeled stimulator cells. The protocol was immunoSEQ multiplex PCR, while the TCRdb copy is restricted to in-frame clones and leaves out a portion. The sample records 9,500 to 10,000 clones, 25% to 30% being singletons. Specimen: alloreactive CD8+ T cells from a mixed lymphocyte reaction culture, collected before intestinal transplant. Subset of the sample: CFSE-low proliferating T cells sorted from roughly 6-day pre-transplant mixed lymphocyte reaction (GvH or HvG direction). Source of these receptors: a human patient who received an intestinal transplant.

This rearrangement joins TRBV7-9 to TRBJ1-4, with no clear D. This CDR3 is 15 amino acids long. V lost 10 bases to trimming and J lost 10 bases, with 25 bases between them. Germline CDR1 and CDR2: SEHNR and FQNEAQ (reference sequence). The CDR3 DNA reads as TGTGCCACCCGGAGGGCAGCCGAACCGTTAGGAAAACTGTTTTTT. It encodes CATRRAAEPLGKLFF.

The chain is built from TRBV29-1 and TRBJ2-5, with D hard to call. The CDR3 totals 15 residues. Germline V CDR1 and CDR2: SQVTM, ANQGSEA. Trimming removed 0 bases at V and 5 bases at J, with 16 bases between. The CDR3 DNA reads as TGCAGCGTTGAAGATCCGGCGGCAGTTGGGGAGACCCAGTACTTC. This translates into CSVEDPAAVGETQYF.

This clone was seen a few times. The rearrangement links TRBV19 to TRBJ2-3, with D perhaps TRBD1 (5 bases). The CDR3 contains 13 residues. The ends were cut back, 4 bases at V and 6 bases at J, with 11 bases in the middle. The germline CDR1 and CDR2 sequences are LNHDA and SQIVND (reference sequence). The DNA for the CDR3 is TGTGCCAGTAGTACTTGGGGCGCGGATACGCAGTATTTT. Residues: CASSTWGADTQYF. Combining the CDR3 with reference TRBV19 and TRBJ2-3 gives the whole variable domain DGGITQSPKYLFRKEGQNVTLSCEQNLNHDAMYWYRQDPGQGLRLIYYSQIVNDFQKGDIAEGYSVSREKKESFPLTVTSAQKNPTAFYLCASSTWGADTQYFGPGTRLTVL.

This chain connects TRBV6-5 to TRBJ2-2; D remains ambiguous. The V and J ends lost 1 base and 2 bases respectively, with 5 bases between them. Germline V gene lookup returns CDR1 MNHEY and CDR2 SVGAGI. The CDR3 runs 14 residues. Here the CDR3 DNA reads TGTGCCAGCAGTTACTTTCAAAACACCGGGGAGCTGTTTTTT. Its protein product is CASSYFQNTGELFF.

This chain uses TRBV6-6 with TRBJ1-1; 8 bases align to TRBD1. The CDR3 spans 15 residues. V trimming: 2 bases; J trimming: 1 base; junction bases outside the gene matches: 3. Germline CDR1 reads MNHNY; CDR2 reads SVGAGI (reference sequence). The CDR3: CASSYAGTGNTEAFF. CDR3 DNA sequence: TGTGCCAGCAGTTACGCCGGGACAGGGAACACTGAAGCTTTCTTT.

The V and J genes are TRBV7-2 and TRBJ2-7; TRBD2 matches 12 bases. Germline CDR1 is SGHTA and CDR2 is FQGNSA. The junction had 9 bases not matched to a gene; V was cut back by 4 bases and J by 2 bases. The CDR3 has 17 amino acids. The CDR3: CASSSTRLAGDTYEQYF. CDR3 bases: TGTGCCAGCAGCTCGACTAGACTAGCGGGGGATACCTACGAGCAGTACTTC.

DNA for the CDR3: TGTGCCACCAAGGGGGGGTACACAGATACGCAGTATTTT. Its protein product is CATKGGYTDTQYF. The rearrangement uses TRBV11-2 and TRBJ2-3; tentative D call: TRBD2 (7 bases). V was cut by 10 bases and J by 2 bases, with 13 bases left in between. The CDR3 consists of 13 residues. Germline CDR1 reads SGHAT; CDR2 reads FQNNGV. Combining the CDR3 with reference TRBV11-2 and TRBJ2-3 gives the whole variable domain EAGVAQSPRYKIIEKRQSVAFWCNPISGHATLYWYQQILGQGPKLLIQFQNNGVVDDSQLPKDRFSAERLKGVDSTLKIQPAKLEDSAVYLCATKGGYTDTQYFGPGTRLTVL.

V usage is TRBV18 and J usage is TRBJ2-5; 9 bases line up with TRBD2. CDR1 is KGHSH, CDR2 LQKENI, per germline. The CDR3 has 15 amino acids. V trimming: 4 bases; J trimming: 2 bases; junction bases outside the gene matches: 5. The CDR3 spells CASSQRGLAQETQYF. CDR3 DNA: TGTGCCAGCTCACAGCGGGGACTAGCTCAAGAGACCCAGTACTTC. Full variable domain (rest looked up from reference TRBV18 and TRBJ2-5): NAGVMQNPRHLVRRRGQEARLRCSPMKGHSHVYWYRQLPEEGLKFMVYLQKENIIDESGMPKERFSAEFPKEGPSILRIQQVVRGDSAAYFCASSQRGLAQETQYFGPGTRLLVL.

The chain joins TRBV11-2 to TRBJ1-1, with D tentatively TRBD1 (5 bases). The CDR3 runs to 18 residues. Germline V gene lookup returns CDR1 SGHAT and CDR2 FQNNGV. The germline V and J ends were trimmed by 2 bases and 0 bases, with 19 bases remaining between them. The CDR3 nucleotides read TGTGCCAGCAGCTTATACCCTCGACCGGGGGAATTGAACACTGAAGCTTTCTTT. As protein: CASSLYPRPGELNTEAFF.

This clone was counted only a few times. V is TRBV19 and J is TRBJ2-2; D is unresolved. Trimming took 1 base from V and 8 from J, leaving 8 bases between them. Germline CDR1 is LNHDA and CDR2 is SQIVND (reference sequence). The CDR3 covers 13 residues. The CDR3 region is CASSIVADGELFF. In DNA form, the CDR3 reads TGTGCCAGTAGTATAGTGGCGGATGGGGAGCTGTTTTTT.

This chain joins TRBV6-6 and TRBJ2-5; 9 bases fit TRBD1. V dropped 4 bases and J dropped 3; count of bases not matched to a gene: 3. The germline V gene encodes CDR1 MNHNY and CDR2 SVGAGI (reference sequence). The CDR3 contains 14 residues. The CDR3 DNA follows: TGTGCCAGCAGTTGGACAGGGGTGGAAGAGACCCAGTACTTC. Translated: CASSWTGVEETQYF.

This clone was seen a few times. The chain combines TRBV9 with TRBJ1-4; D call uncertain. There are 16 residues in the CDR3. V was cut by 4 bases and J by 3 bases, with 16 bases left in between. The germline CDR1 and CDR2 sequences are SGDLS and YYNGEE. Here the CDR3 reads CASSPGSGWANEKLFF. In DNA, the CDR3 is TGTGCCAGCAGCCCCGGGAGCGGTTGGGCTAATGAAAAACTGTTTTTT.

This clone is medium-sized by share. V is TRBV4-1 and J is TRBJ2-7; D is perhaps TRBD1 (5 bases). The CDR3 has 14 residues. V was clipped by 0 bases and J by 4 bases, with 10 bases between them. CDR1 is MGHRA, CDR2 YSYEKL, per germline. The CDR3 protein is CASSQDPGPYEQYF. CDR3 nucleotide sequence: TGCGCCAGCAGCCAAGATCCAGGGCCATACGAGCAGTACTTC.

The genes are TRBV27 and TRBJ2-3, with no clear D. Germline CDR1 reads MNHEY; CDR2 reads SMNVEV (reference sequence). The CDR3 is made up of 14 amino acids. Trimming removed 3 bases from V and 2 bases from J, with 9 bases in between. The CDR3 nucleotides are TGTGCCAGCAGTTTTAGATACCCCACAGATACGCAGTATTTT. The encoded protein is CASSFRYPTDTQYF.

The chain joins TRBV5-1 to TRBJ1-6; 8 positions match TRBD1. V shed 4 bases, J shed 9 bases, and the junction held 12 bases outside the gene matches. The CDR3 consists of 16 residues. CDR1 is SGHRS, CDR2 YFSETQ, per germline. The CDR3 nucleotides are TGCGCCAGCAGCCACGGACAGGGAGGATACCTTTCACCCCTCCACTTT. This sequence encodes CASSHGQGGYLSPLHF.

The rearrangement joins TRBV11-2 to TRBJ2-7; D not certain. This CDR3 spans 14 amino acids. From germline, CDR1 is SGHAT and CDR2 FQNNGV. The V end was cut by 2 bases, the J end by 3 bases, with 11 bases between. CDR3 DNA sequence: TGTGCCAGCAGCTTATTAACAGTCCTCTACGAGCAGTACTTC. This sequence encodes CASSLLTVLYEQYF.

The rearrangement links TRBV6-6 to TRBJ1-1; weak D call: TRBD1 (5 bases). The CDR3 length is 14 residues. Germline lookup yields CDR1 MNHNY and CDR2 SVGAGI (reference sequence). Trimming removed 0 bases from V and 4 bases from J, with 9 bases in between. The CDR3 sequence: CASSYSGGVTEAFF. CDR3 in DNA: TGTGCCAGCAGTTACTCGGGGGGAGTCACTGAAGCTTTCTTT.